This record concerns one TCR beta chain sequence. This clonotype was detected ten times or more. No cognate antigen has been identified for it. No per-base quality is available; no much larger clone lies one base away. The source of the sample is a study of T-cell reconstitution after alpha-beta-depleted transplantation in children (dated by TCRdb to between 2015 and 2016). Context from the whole study: The study quantitatively tracked T-cell immune reconstitution after TCRalphabeta/CD19-depleted allogeneic hematopoietic cell transplantation in children using TCR repertoire profiling. Broader findings and caveats from the paper: The high TCRbeta diversity at day 60 in some patients was ascribed to recipient T cells and intrathymic progenitors that had survived conditioning. The apparently early alphabetaT-cell count recovery about two months after transplant was reportedly dependent on only several hundred rapidly expanded clones derived from non-depleted graft cells. Over subsequent months, a decline in hyperexpanded clone frequencies was noted, and after one year, T-cell counts and TCRbeta diversity were mostly ascribed to newly produced T cells.

For CDR1 and CDR2, the germline V gene lists ENHRY and SYGVKD. The CDR3 starts with the cysteine, ends with the phenylalanine, and has 13 residues. This entry keeps only the CDR3 DNA: 39 bases, framed from base 1. V is shortened by 6 bases, J by 7 bases, and the region joining them spans 13 bases. Reading the label with the study, this specimen's treatment or condition is: allogeneic hematopoietic cell transplantation with graft depleted of TCRalphabeta T cells and CD19 B cells. Transplant recipients were children who received TCRalphabeta/CD19-depleted allogeneic hematopoietic cell grafts. Receptors were amplified or captured by PCR. For sequencing, an Illumina HiSeq 2500 was employed. TCR libraries were prepared with molecular barcoding, using unique molecular identifiers to normalize TCRbeta repertoire quantification. TCRdb trimmed the raw reads at Q25, called clones with MiXCR and kept productive beta chains. One record per CDR3 amino acid sequence lists the most common genes and DNA. For this sample the table gives approximately 1,000,000 distinct CDR3 sequences, of which around 30% were detected only once. The ten largest clones capture roughly 30% of the sample.

The chain joins TRBV10-3 to TRBJ2-1, with an unclear D gene assignment. The specimen comprised PBMCs, mostly from graft donor cells, sampled 360 days after TCRalphabeta/CD19-depleted stem cell transplant. The source is a boy under three years old who had a stem cell transplant for SCID, so the T cells may come from the graft donor. The DNA reads as follows: TGTGCCATCAGCCCCTTGAATCTTAATGAGCAGTTCTTC. Its amino acids are CAISPLNLNEQFF.